The present T cell receptor beta chain was sequenced within a study of CD8+CD57+ T cells in acquired aplastic anemia. Investigators profiled TCR beta VDJ and CDR3 from genomic DNA template. MiXCR, applied by TCRdb to the reads, yields one record per CDR3 protein. The sample holds around 170,000 distinct CDR3 sequences, less than 55% seen once. The table lists this clonotype with many counts. Germline CDR1 is SGHRS and CDR2 is YFSETQ. V was trimmed by 4 bases and J by 2 bases, leaving 22 bases between them. The CDR3 loop spans 18 amino acids. The TCR sequence derives from a human donor in good health. Source material: sorted CD4+, CD8+, or CD8+CD57+ T cells (not recorded which) from PBMCs. The genes are TRBV5-1 and TRBJ2-1, with D possibly matching TRBD2 (6 bases). Here the CDR3 DNA reads TGCGCCAGCAGCGCGGGAATGGTTAGGGCCAGACCCTACAATGAGCAGTTCTTC. Amino acids: CASSAGMVRARPYNEQFF.